The 3 T cell receptor beta chains below were found in one sample sequenced in a study of T cell responses to AZD1222 COVID-19 vaccine. Sequencing used immunoSEQ multiplex PCR; TCRdb keeps in-frame clones, though not all of them. This sample has 150,000 to 250,000 clones; 90% to 95% occur once, and the top ten carry approximately 1%. The sequences come from peripheral blood, collected 28 days after the second AZD1222 dose. These receptors came from an adult who received the AZD1222 COVID-19 vaccine.

The rearrangement uses TRBV3-1 (or the pseudogene TRBV3-2) and TRBJ1-2; TRBD1 agrees at 8 bases. Looked up from germline, CDR1 is LGHDT and CDR2 is YNNKEL (reference sequence). This CDR3 contains 11 residues. J lost 8 bases, V lost 4 bases, and 0 bases had no gene match. The CDR3: CASSPGGGYTF. The CDR3 region has the DNA TGTGCCAGCAGCCCAGGGGGCGGCTACACCTTC.

This clone appeared a single time. The chain employs TRBV15 and TRBJ2-5; no firm D call. Germline values: CDR1 LNHNV, CDR2 YYDKDF (reference sequence). Trimming removed 3 bases from V and 5 bases from J, with 22 bases in between. The CDR3 runs 17 residues. The CDR3 DNA reads as TGTGCCACCAGCAGCGCGCTCCCCCGAGTCCGCCCGGAGACCCAGTACTTC. It codes for CATSSALPRVRPETQYF.

The chain couples TRBV7-7 to TRBJ2-3; 7 positions match TRBD1. Germline lookup yields CDR1 SSHAT and CDR2 FNYEAQ (reference sequence). V dropped 5 bases and J dropped 3; count of bases not matched to a gene: 5. The CDR3 covers 14 residues. The CDR3 DNA sequence: TGTGCCAGCAGCACGGGACAGACGACAGATACGCAGTATTTT. It is translated as CASSTGQTTDTQYF.